Described below is a single T cell receptor (beta chain) sequence and its context. V lost 0 bases, J lost 0 bases, and 6 bases lay in between. The CDR3 loop spans 15 amino acids. The germline gives CDR1 SGHNT, CDR2 YYREEE (reference sequence). This record belongs to a study of blood T cell repertoires in COVID-19. On the study more broadly: The United States, Italy and Spain supplied acute and convalescent COVID-19 samples.

The protocol was immunoSEQ multiplex PCR, while the TCRdb copy is restricted to in-frame clones and leaves out a portion. The table shows fewer than 600,000 clones, with roughly 89% occurring only once. This sequence joins TRBV5-4 and TRBJ1-4; no reliable D call. Sequenced input: peripheral blood. The clonotype comes from a man between 18 and 35 years old with COVID-19, enrolled during active disease. In DNA form, the CDR3 reads TGTGCCAGCAGCTTGGCAGCGGCAACTAATGAAAAACTGTTTTTT. The encoded protein is CASSLAAATNEKLFF.